Following are 20 T cell receptor beta chains from one sample sequenced in a study of control samples from healthy donors and cancer patients. TCRdb's copy holds only in-frame clones and misses some; the assay was immunoSEQ multiplex PCR. Here the sample spans some 120,000 clones, more than 85% being singletons. The sequenced sample consisted of PBMCs. Every receptor here comes from a middle-aged man with head and neck cancer.

The chain is built from TRBV6-6 and TRBJ1-1; a possible D gene is TRBD1 (5 bases). The germline CDR1 and CDR2 sequences are MNHNY and SVGAGI (reference sequence). The CDR3 runs to 14 residues. Trimming stripped 5 bases from V and 1 base from J, with 11 bases between. CDR3 DNA sequence: TGTGCCAGCAGTCCCAGGGTTTCGAACACTGAAGCTTTCTTT. This codes for CASSPRVSNTEAFF.

The genes are TRBV18 and TRBJ1-1; D gene uncertain. V was shortened by 3 bases and J by 0 bases, with 11 bases between the two germline ends. CDR1 is KGHSH, CDR2 LQKENI, per germline. The CDR3 spans 15 residues. The CDR3 nucleotides are TGTGCCAGCTCACCTTCGGCCGGAGTGAACACTGAAGCTTTCTTT. Encoded protein: CASSPSAGVNTEAFF.

This chain joins TRBV9 and TRBJ1-6, with a possible D match to TRBD1 (6 bases). Germline CDR1 and CDR2: SGDLS and YYNGEE. The V gene lost 5 bases and the J gene lost 6 bases, with 15 bases spanning the gap. The length of the CDR3 is 15 residues. The CDR3 reads CASSGTRGPNSPLHF. DNA of the CDR3: TGTGCCAGCAGTGGAACCAGGGGCCCTAATTCACCCCTCCACTTT.

The chain uses TRBV15 and TRBJ1-3, with no clear D. V was cut by 5 bases and J by 0 bases, with 11 bases left in between. The germline gives CDR1 LNHNV, CDR2 YYDKDF (reference sequence). The CDR3 totals 15 residues. CDR3 protein: CATSSLMDSGNTIYF. CDR3 in DNA: TGTGCCACCAGCTCCCTGATGGACTCTGGAAACACCATATATTTT.

This sequence joins TRBV5-5 and TRBJ1-6; TRBD1 is a possible D gene (6 bases). The ends were cut back, 4 bases at V and 10 bases at J, with 18 bases in the middle. This CDR3 has 15 residues. The V gene's germline CDR1 is SGHKS and CDR2 YYEKEE (reference sequence). The CDR3 DNA follows: TGTGCCAGCAGCCCCTGGTTGGGAGGGGGATCACCCCTCCACTTT. This sequence encodes CASSPWLGGGSPLHF.

CDR3 sequence (DNA): TGCGCCAGCAGCGTGCGCATGCAGGGGGCCCAAGAGACCCAGTACTTC. Translated, it gives CASSVRMQGAQETQYF. V and J are TRBV5-1 and TRBJ2-5; the match to TRBD1 covers 8 bases. The CDR3 is 16 amino acids. Germline lookup yields CDR1 SGHRS and CDR2 YFSETQ. Germline trimming cut 4 bases from V and 1 base from J; bases unmatched to any gene: 9.

Points on this clone: Germline is not matched at one junction end, which may reflect a read error. This CDR3 is also generated by other DNA sequences in the sample. The chain joins TRBV7-3 to TRBJ1-1; weak D call: TRBD1 (5 bases). Germline loops: CDR1 SGHTA, CDR2 FQGTGA. The CDR3 is made up of 15 amino acids. The CDR3 DNA sequence: TGTGCCAGCAGCCTAACCGGGACGGCAAACACTGAAGCTTTCTTT. This sequence encodes CASSLTGTANTEAFF.

J is TRBJ1-2 and V is TRBV4-3; no reliable D call. V was clipped by 7 bases and J by 4 bases, with 13 bases between them. Germline loops: CDR1 LGHNA, CDR2 YSLEER. CDR3 length equals 13 residues. The CDR3 region has the DNA TGCGCCAGCAAGGCGGAGGGTGGCTATGGCTACACCTTC. It is translated as CASKAEGGYGYTF.

The rearrangement uses TRBV3-1 (or the pseudogene TRBV3-2) and TRBJ2-1, with TRBD2 matching over 7 bases. The CDR3 sequence is 16 residues long. CDR1 LGHDT and CDR2 YNNKEL come from the germline V gene (reference sequence). The V and J ends lost 5 bases and 4 bases, in that order; junction bases with no gene match: 11. CDR3 nucleotides: TGTGCCAGCAGCTTGAAGCTCGGGACTAATTACAATGAGCAGTTCTTC. It specifies CASSLKLGTNYNEQFF.

This rearrangement joins TRBV9 to TRBJ2-1, with no clear D. This CDR3 spans 15 amino acids. Germline-derived CDR1 and CDR2 are SGDLS and YYNGEE. Trimming removed 0 bases at V and 2 bases at J, with 9 bases between. The CDR3: CASSVGLQTYNEQFF. Written as DNA, the CDR3 is TGTGCCAGCAGCGTAGGCTTGCAGACCTACAATGAGCAGTTCTTC. The complete variable domain, with remaining parts taken from reference TRBV9 and TRBJ2-1, reads DSGVTQTPKHLITATGQRVTLRCSPRSGDLSVYWYQQSLDQGLQFLIQYYNGEERAKGNILERFSAQQFPDLHSELNLSSLELGDSALYFCASSVGLQTYNEQFFGPGTRLTVL.

This CDR3 is CASSSTGQPQHF. CDR3 coding DNA: TGTGCCAGCAGTTCGACAGGTCAGCCCCAGCATTTT. V is TRBV27 and J is TRBJ1-5, with D possibly TRBD1 on 6 matching bases. The CDR3 totals 12 residues. Trimming stripped 4 bases from V and 6 bases from J, with 7 bases between. Germline V lookup: CDR1 MNHEY, CDR2 SMNVEV (reference sequence).

This sequence joins TRBV6-6 and TRBJ2-7; D gene uncertain. This CDR3 has 11 residues. Per germline, CDR1 MNHNY and CDR2 SVGAGI (reference sequence). Trimming removed 9 bases from V and 2 bases from J, with 8 bases in between. The CDR3 is CASKRAYEQYF. The DNA of the CDR3 is TGTGCCAGTAAACGGGCCTACGAGCAGTACTTC.

This clone was recorded a few times. The CDR3: CASSYEGAASYEQYF. The CDR3 DNA sequence: TGTGCCAGCAGTTATGAGGGGGCGGCATCCTACGAGCAGTACTTC. The chain links TRBV6-6 to TRBJ2-7; 7 nucleotides line up with TRBD1. This CDR3 region has 15 residues. Germline V lookup: CDR1 MNHNY, CDR2 SVGAGI (reference sequence). Trimming cost V 3 bases and J 1 base; bases outside gene matches: 6.

The table lists this clone with a few counts. CDR3 nucleotide sequence: TGTGCCAGCAGCCTGACAGGGGCGTTATTAGCAACTAATGAAAAACTGTTTTTT. Translating it yields CASSLTGALLATNEKLFF. The genes are TRBV9 and TRBJ1-4; 8 nucleotides match TRBD1. The V and J ends lost 4 bases and 0 bases, in that order; junction bases with no gene match: 11. This CDR3 comprises 18 residues. Germline V CDR1 and CDR2: SGDLS, YYNGEE.

CDR3 in DNA: TGTGCCAGCACTTCAGTTTGGGCTAAGTCCTACAATGAGCAGTTCTTC. It is translated as CASTSVWAKSYNEQFF. The rearrangement links TRBV27 to TRBJ2-1; D remains ambiguous. CDR3 size: 16 residues. The germline CDR1 and CDR2 sequences are MNHEY and SMNVEV (reference sequence). Trimming took off 7 bases at V and 1 base at J, with 17 bases between the two ends.

This chain connects TRBV30 to TRBJ2-1, with D possibly called TRBD1 or TRBD2 (6 bases each). V was clipped by 5 bases and J by 3 bases, with 17 bases between them. CDR1 and CDR2 (germline): GTSNPN, SVGIG (reference sequence). The CDR3 is 15 amino acids. Here the CDR3 reads CAWGGRRGSYNEQFF. The CDR3 DNA reads as TGTGCCTGGGGGGGCCGGCGGGGAAGCTACAATGAGCAGTTCTTC.

The V gene is TRBV27, the J gene TRBJ1-6, with TRBD1 as a possible D gene (6 bases). Looked up from germline, CDR1 is MNHEY and CDR2 is SMNVEV (reference sequence). V lost 0 bases, J lost 5 bases, and 14 bases lay in between. The CDR3 totals 17 residues. The CDR3 sequence: CASSLSDSPLDNSPLHF. In DNA form, the CDR3 reads TGTGCCAGCAGTTTATCGGACAGCCCATTAGATAATTCACCCCTCCACTTT.

This rearrangement joins TRBV6-5 to TRBJ1-2, with 7 bases fitting TRBD1. CDR3 length: 15 amino acids. Germline lookup yields CDR1 MNHEY and CDR2 SVGAGI. With V trimmed by 4 bases and J by 1 base, 6 bases remained unmatched. DNA for the CDR3: TGTGCCAGCAGTTCCCCGGGACAGATTAACTATGGCTACACCTTC. It codes for CASSSPGQINYGYTF.

This sequence joins TRBV9 and TRBJ2-5, with a weak D call TRBD2 (7 bases). Deletions cut 4 bases from V and 4 bases from J, with 20 bases between. CDR3 length equals 16 residues. The germline gives CDR1 SGDLS, CDR2 YYNGEE. CDR3 sequence: CASSRKAGGGIETQYF. The CDR3 coding sequence is TGTGCCAGCAGCAGAAAGGCTGGGGGGGGCATAGAGACCCAGTACTTC.

The V call is TRBV6-2 or TRBV6-3, the J call TRBJ2-7; the D gene is possibly TRBD2 (5 bases). Germline CDR1 MNHEY, CDR2 SVGEGT. The ends were cut back, 5 bases at V and 1 base at J, with 21 bases in the middle. The CDR3 is 17 amino acids. The CDR3 here is CASSPGHGKRVSYEQYF. As DNA, the CDR3 is TGTGCCAGCAGTCCCGGGCATGGGAAGAGGGTGTCCTACGAGCAGTACTTC.